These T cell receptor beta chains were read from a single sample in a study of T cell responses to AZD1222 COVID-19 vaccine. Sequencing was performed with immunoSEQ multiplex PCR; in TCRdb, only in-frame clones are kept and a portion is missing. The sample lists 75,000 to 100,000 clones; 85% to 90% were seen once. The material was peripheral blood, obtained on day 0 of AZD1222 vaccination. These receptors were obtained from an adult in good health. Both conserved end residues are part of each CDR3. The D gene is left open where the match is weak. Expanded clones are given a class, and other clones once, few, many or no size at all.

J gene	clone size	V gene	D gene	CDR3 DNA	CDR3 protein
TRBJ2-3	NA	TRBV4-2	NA	TGTGCCAGCAGCCAAGATGGACTGGCGCCTAGCACAGATACGCAGTATTTT	CASSQDGLAPSTDTQYF
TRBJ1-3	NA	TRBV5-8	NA	TGTGCCAGCAGCTTGGGTCTCAGGGAAACTGGAAACACCATATATTTT	CASSLGLRETGNTIYF
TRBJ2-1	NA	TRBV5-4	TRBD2	TGTGCCAGCAGCTCCCCGGGACTAGCGACCGATGAGCAGTTCTTC	CASSSPGLATDEQFF
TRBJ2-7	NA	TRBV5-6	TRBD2	TGTGCCAGCAGCTTGTCTAGCGGAGACCCAGGGTACTTC	CASSLSSGDPGYF
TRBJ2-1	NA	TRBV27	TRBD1	TGTGCCAGCAGTTTATCCCGGACAGGGGGCCCGAATGAGCAGTTCTTC	CASSLSRTGGPNEQFF
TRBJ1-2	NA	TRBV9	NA	TGTGCCAGCAGCGCCAGTAGGGGTGGCTACACCTTC	CASSASRGGYTF
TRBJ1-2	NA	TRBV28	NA	TGTGCCAGCAGTCACGGAGGGATAGCTAACTATGGCTACACCTTC	CASSHGGIANYGYTF
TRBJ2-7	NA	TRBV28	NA	TGTGCCAGCAGGCCCCCTCTTGGCGACACCTACGAGCAGTACTTC	CASRPPLGDTYEQYF
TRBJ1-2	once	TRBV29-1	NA	TGCAGCTCAAGGGACGCCGCTAACTATGGCTACACCTTC	CSSRDAANYGYTF
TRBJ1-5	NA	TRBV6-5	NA	TGTGCCAGCAACGCTCCGGAGGGTCAGCCCCAGCATTTT	CASNAPEGQPQHF
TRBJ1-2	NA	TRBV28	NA	TGTGCCAGCAGTTTATCCTGGGCTGGCTACACCTTC	CASSLSWAGYTF
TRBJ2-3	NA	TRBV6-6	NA	TGTGCCAGCGTAGGAGGGACAGATACGCAGTATTTT	CASVGGTDTQYF
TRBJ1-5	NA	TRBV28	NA	TGTGCCAGCAGTTTACAGAGGGGGAGGAGGGCCAATCAGCCCCAGCATTTT	CASSLQRGRRANQPQHF
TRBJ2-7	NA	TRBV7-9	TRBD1	TGTGCCAGCAGCAGGGGGACAGGGATCGAGCAGTACTTC	CASSRGTGIEQYF
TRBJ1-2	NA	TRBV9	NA	TGTGCCAGCAGCGGTGCCTATGGCTACACCTTC	CASSGAYGYTF
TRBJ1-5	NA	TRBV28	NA	TGTGCCAGCAGTTTGGAGTCGGCAGCCGGAGGCCAGCCCCAGCATTTT	CASSLESAAGGQPQHF
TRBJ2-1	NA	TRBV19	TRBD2	TGTGCCACCAGGGGACTAGCGGTTTCCTACAATGAGCAGTTCTTC	CATRGLAVSYNEQFF
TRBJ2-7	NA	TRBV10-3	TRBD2	TGTGCCATCTGGACGGGACTAGCGGAGCATACGTACGAGCAGTACTTC	CAIWTGLAEHTYEQYF
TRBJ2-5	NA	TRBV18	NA	TGTGCCAGCTCAGCGGGGGCGACGGGGGAGACCCAGTACTTC	CASSAGATGETQYF
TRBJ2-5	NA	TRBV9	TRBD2	TGTGCCAGCAGCCCCCCGGGACTAGCGGGAGGCGGGACCCAGTACTTC	CASSPPGLAGGGTQYF
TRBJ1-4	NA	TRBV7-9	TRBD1	TGTGCCAGCAGCTCCCAGGGGGGAGATGAAAAACTGTTTTTT	CASSSQGGDEKLFF
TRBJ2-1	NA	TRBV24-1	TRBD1	TGTGCCACCAGTGAACCTAGACGTGGACAGGGGGGAACCAATGAGCAGTTCTTC	CATSEPRRGQGGTNEQFF
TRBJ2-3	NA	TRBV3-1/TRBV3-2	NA	TGTGCCAGCCGCCCACTTGAGGGGAGTATTCCAGATACGCAGTATTTT	CASRPLEGSIPDTQYF
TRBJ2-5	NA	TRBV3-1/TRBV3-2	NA	TGTGCCAGCAGCCAAGAGACCCAAGAGACCCAGTACTTC	CASSQETQETQYF
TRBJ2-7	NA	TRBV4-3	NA	TGCGCCAGCAGCCAAGGGGTCTCTAGGGTAGCCGAGCAGTACTTC	CASSQGVSRVAEQYF
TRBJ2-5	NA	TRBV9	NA	TGTGCCAGCAGCAAGGGACTCCAAGAGACCCAGTACTTC	CASSKGLQETQYF
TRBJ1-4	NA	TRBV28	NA	TGTGCCAGCAGTACCGGAACCGAGGTAAAACTGTTTTTT	CASSTGTEVKLFF
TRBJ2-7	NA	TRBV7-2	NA	TGTGCCAGCAGCTTATTTGCAGTTAGCCACGAGCAGTACTTC	CASSLFAVSHEQYF
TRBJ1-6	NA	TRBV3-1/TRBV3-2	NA	TGTGCCAGCACCACGACGTACCGGGACAATTCACCCCTCCACTTT	CASTTTYRDNSPLHF
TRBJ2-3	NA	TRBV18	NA	TGTGCCAGCTCACCACCGCAGGGAGATACGCAGTATTTT	CASSPPQGDTQYF
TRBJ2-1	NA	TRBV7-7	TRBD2	TGTGCTAGCAGCGATGGACTAGCGCTGTACAATGAGCAGTTCTTC	CASSDGLALYNEQFF
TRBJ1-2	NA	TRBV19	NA	TGTGCCACCGTTGGGACACATTATGGCTACACCTTC	CATVGTHYGYTF
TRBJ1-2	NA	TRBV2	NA	TGTGCCAGCAGCCCTAGCGGGAATGGCTATGGCTACACCTTC	CASSPSGNGYGYTF
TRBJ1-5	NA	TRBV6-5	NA	TGTGCCAGCAGTTACTCGAGGGTTCGGGATCAGCCCCAGCATTTT	CASSYSRVRDQPQHF
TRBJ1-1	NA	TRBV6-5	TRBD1	TGTGCCAGCAGTACCCGACAGGGGGCTGAAGCTTTCTTT	CASSTRQGAEAFF
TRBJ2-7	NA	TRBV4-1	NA	TGCGCCAGCAGCCAAGATGCCGCGGCCCAGGGAGCTCGGGACGAGCAGTACTTC	CASSQDAAAQGARDEQYF